A single sample gave rise to the 18 T cell receptor beta chains below, sequenced in a study of cytomegalovirus exposure and HLA in healthy donors. Method: immunoSEQ multiplex PCR; TCRdb's copy keeps in-frame clones and lacks some. The profile shows some 140,000 clones, around 89% of them singletons. Sample: PBMCs. These receptors were taken from a woman aged 25-40 years in good health and CMV-seropositive.

The chain links TRBV6-5 to TRBJ2-1; the match to TRBD2 covers 7 bases. The CDR3 contains 13 residues. Germline V lookup: CDR1 MNHEY, CDR2 SVGAGI. V shed 8 bases and J 5 bases; nucleotides not matched to a gene: 6. The CDR3 DNA is TGTGCCAGCGCCCGGGACTACGACAATGAGCAGTTCTTC. Protein product: CASARDYDNEQFF.

This chain uses TRBV5-1 with TRBJ2-6; 9 bases match TRBD1. Looked up from germline, CDR1 is SGHRS and CDR2 is YFSETQ. The CDR3 contains 19 residues. Trimming at V came to 4 bases and at J to 1 base, leaving 12 bases not matched to a gene. The CDR3 DNA reads TGCGCCAGCAGCCCAGGGACAGGGTCCGTTCTTTCTGGGGCCAACGTCCTGACTTTC. Amino acids: CASSPGTGSVLSGANVLTF.

CDR3 nucleotides: TGTGCCAGCGGGAGCTCCTACGAGCAGTACTTC. Its protein product is CASGSSYEQYF. The chain is built from TRBV27 and TRBJ2-7; perhaps TRBD2 as D (5 bases). The CDR3 is 11 residues long. Trimming removed 8 bases at V and 0 bases at J, with 5 bases between. The germline V gene encodes CDR1 MNHEY and CDR2 SMNVEV (reference sequence).

The DNA of the CDR3 is TGTGCCAGCAGCCCGGGTCCGAGACAGGGCTCCTACGAGCAGTACTTC. This translates into CASSPGPRQGSYEQYF. V gene TRBV11-3 combines with J gene TRBJ2-7, with 7 positions matching TRBD1. The V gene's germline CDR1 is SGHNT and CDR2 YENEEA. The junction had 10 bases not matched to a gene; V was cut back by 5 bases and J by 0 bases. The CDR3 loop spans 16 amino acids.

This chain connects TRBV5-1 to TRBJ2-3; D is uncertain. The CDR3 runs 14 residues. Germline-derived CDR1 and CDR2 are SGHRS and YFSETQ. The ends were cut back, 4 bases at V and 2 bases at J, with 11 bases in the middle. CDR3: CASSHRTSTDTQYF. DNA for the CDR3: TGCGCCAGCAGCCACAGAACTTCCACAGATACGCAGTATTTT.

This chain links TRBV5-1 with TRBJ2-7, with TRBD2 identical over 8 bases. This CDR3 region has 14 residues. V lost 3 bases to trimming and J lost 5 bases; unmatched junction nucleotides: 7. CDR1 and CDR2 (germline): SGHRS, YFSETQ. The CDR3 DNA reads TGCGCCAGCAGCTCTATAGCGGGAAAGGACGAGCAGTACTTC. Protein product: CASSSIAGKDEQYF.

The chain links TRBV5-1 to TRBJ2-7; maybe TRBD2 (6 bases). The CDR3 has 15 amino acids. CDR1 is SGHRS, CDR2 YFSETQ, per germline. V was trimmed by 4 bases and J by 3 bases, leaving 17 bases between them. The CDR3 region is CASSPIGLNDYEQYF. The CDR3 nucleotides read TGCGCCAGCAGCCCCATCGGACTAAACGACTACGAGCAGTACTTC.

This chain joins TRBV5-6 and TRBJ2-5; the match to TRBD2 covers 8 bases. There are 14 residues in the CDR3. The V segment lost 3 bases and the J segment 5 bases; nucleotides outside the gene matches: 6. CDR1 and CDR2 from the germline V gene are SGHDT and YYEEEE. CDR3 sequence reads: CASSWGTGGETQYF. The CDR3 DNA sequence: TGTGCCAGCAGCTGGGGAACGGGAGGGGAGACCCAGTACTTC. Using reference TRBV5-6 and TRBJ2-5 for the parts outside the CDR3, the full variable domain is DAGVTQSPTHLIKTRGQQVTLRCSPKSGHDTVSWYQQALGQGPQFIFQYYEEEERQRGNFPDRFSGHQFPNYSSELNVNALLLGDSALYLCASSWGTGGETQYFGPGTRLLVL.

This chain connects TRBV7-8 to TRBJ2-1, with 12 bases aligning to TRBD2. V trimming: 5 bases; J trimming: 4 bases; junction bases outside the gene matches: 15. Germline CDR1 is SGHVS and CDR2 is FQNEAQ. The CDR3 is 19 amino acids. The CDR3 loop is CASSTRTLGLAGRYNEQFF. For the CDR3, the DNA is TGTGCCAGCAGCACTCGGACACTCGGACTAGCGGGACGTTACAATGAGCAGTTCTTC.

This sequence joins TRBV27 and TRBJ2-5; the match to TRBD2 covers 16 bases. This CDR3 contains 19 residues. Unmatched junction bases numbered 14, after V lost 5 bases and J lost 5 bases. Germline values: CDR1 MNHEY, CDR2 SMNVEV (reference sequence). CDR3 sequence: CASSLYPPGLAGGQETQYF. The CDR3 nucleotides are TGTGCCAGCAGTCTCTACCCCCCGGGACTAGCGGGGGGGCAGGAGACCCAGTACTTC.

In its sample, this clone was seen once. CDR3 in DNA: TGTGCCAGCAGTGATCGGACGGGGGGCGGCCAGCCCCAGCATTTT. Translation: CASSDRTGGGQPQHF. The genes are TRBV2 and TRBJ1-5; D is possibly TRBD1 (6 bases). This CDR3 spans 15 amino acids. The germline V gene has CDR1 SNHLY and CDR2 FYNNEI. V dropped 3 bases and J dropped 7 bases, with 16 bases sitting between them.

The V and J genes are TRBV7-6 and TRBJ2-7, with TRBD2 matching 8 bases. The germline V gene encodes CDR1 SGHVS and CDR2 FNYEAQ. The CDR3 consists of 16 residues. V lost 2 bases and J lost 3; bases outside the gene matches: 9. CDR3 coding DNA: TGTGCCAGCAGCTTACTTGCCGCGGGGGGAGGCTACGAGCAGTACTTC. Translation gives CASSLLAAGGGYEQYF.

The genes are TRBV7-8 and TRBJ2-7; a weak D match, TRBD2 (5 bases). CDR3 length equals 15 residues. CDR1 is SGHVS, CDR2 FQNEAQ, per germline. Trimming left V 0 bases short and J 2 bases short, with 11 bases between. The CDR3 nucleotides read TGTGCCAGCAGCTTAGCCCAAGGACTGACCTACGAGCAGTACTTC. Protein product: CASSLAQGLTYEQYF.

This chain uses TRBV27 with TRBJ2-5; 11 bases align to TRBD2. This CDR3 spans 14 amino acids. The germline V gene has CDR1 MNHEY and CDR2 SMNVEV (reference sequence). The J segment lost 10 bases and the V segment lost 6 bases, leaving 10 bases of the junction unmatched. CDR3 in amino acids: CASRSVSGGEGQYF. The DNA of the CDR3 is TGTGCCAGCAGGTCGGTTAGCGGGGGGGAGGGCCAGTACTTC.

V and J are TRBV19 and TRBJ1-5; weak D call: TRBD1 (5 bases). The germline gives CDR1 LNHDA, CDR2 SQIVND (reference sequence). This CDR3 is built from 14 residues. Between the trimmed V and J ends, which lost 8 bases and 6 bases, there was a span of 17 bases. The chain's CDR3 is CASAWARDRQPQHF. CDR3 coding DNA: TGTGCCAGTGCCTGGGCCAGGGATCGTCAGCCCCAGCATTTT.

The CDR3 nucleotides read TGTGCCAGCAGCTTAGGCCCGGGACAGGGGATCGCTAATGAAAAACTGTTTTTT. The encoded protein is CASSLGPGQGIANEKLFF. The chain has TRBV13 and TRBJ1-4, with 10 positions matching TRBD1. The CDR3 extends over 18 amino acids. Germline loops: CDR1 PRHDT, CDR2 FYEKMQ (reference sequence). Unmatched junction bases numbered 7, after V lost 0 bases and J lost 3 bases.

Only a few counts were recorded for this clone. The rearrangement uses TRBV2 and TRBJ1-2, with TRBD1 identical over 7 bases. V lost 6 bases, J lost 4 bases, and 5 bases stayed unmatched. The CDR3 is 13 amino acids. Germline CDR1 is SNHLY and CDR2 is FYNNEI. CDR3 sequence (DNA): TGTGCCAGCAGGTGGGACAGATCCTATGGCTACACCTTC. Residues: CASRWDRSYGYTF.

The chain employs TRBV5-6 and TRBJ2-5; 8 positions match TRBD1. The V gene end was trimmed by 3 bases and the J gene end by 5 bases; junction bases not matched to a gene: 3. CDR3 length equals 13 residues. Germline lookup yields CDR1 SGHDT and CDR2 YYEEEE. The CDR3, as DNA: TGTGCCAGCAGCTGGACAGGGCGGGAGACCCAGTACTTC. Translating it yields CASSWTGRETQYF.